This T cell receptor (beta chain) was recorded in a study of blood T cell repertoires in COVID-19 (dated by TCRdb to between 2020 and 2021). Regarding the study in general: Collaborator samples came from the United States, Italy and Spain and covered acute and convalescent phases of COVID-19. The material from the prospective study consisted of cDNA or gDNA derived from T cells, B-cell-depleted T cells, or PBMCs. Subjects who had been exposed to COVID-19, were actively infected with it, or had recovered from it provided the deeply sampled blood TCRbeta repertoires that made up the dataset. The repertoires were released in a freely available public database intended as a resource for research on the immune response to SARS-CoV-2. The samples were drawn from the first 160 participants of the ongoing ImmuneRACE study and from some 1,300 subjects provided by 6 global collaborators. Sample metadata almost always included a de-identified subject ID, COVID-19 status, age in years and sex. Where HLA class I and class II types were available, the types were taken from metadata supplied by the sample provider, not from assay-based typing.

TCRbeta CDR3 regions were amplified from genomic DNA by means of the immunoSEQ Assay, a bias-controlled multiplex PCR. For the original study's pipeline: The number of nucleated cells in each sample was estimated by amplification of reference gene primers within the assay. Sequence reads were collapsed and filtered to measure the absolute abundance of every unique TCRbeta CDR3 rearrangement. For each sample, productive Simpson clonality was calculated by taking the square root of Simpson's diversity index across productive rearrangements. TCRdb took this table from immuneACCESS and kept in-frame rearrangements with V and J called. Such tables lack part of the clones; where checked against another copy, unresolved V genes explain under half of the gap, and the rest is unexplained. V, J and clone size were drawn from that table, and D and trimming were deduced from the DNA. The sample table records 150,000 to 200,000 clones; 80% to 90% of these occur just once. The ten biggest clones cover approximately 10% of the sample.

Collaborating institutions collected whole blood in K2EDTA tubes following their own protocols. Collaborator samples were shipped for TCRbeta analysis as frozen whole blood, isolated PBMCs, or DNA extracted from either sample type. On this clone: What antigen it recognizes has not been identified. No base qualities exist here, and no much larger clone lies one base off it.

What the study reported, not specific to this receptor: The amount of clinical and demographic metadata varied by source and participant and was provided uncurated.

V is cut by 3 bases and J by 3 bases, and the space between the germline ends is 8 bases. The cysteine opens and the phenylalanine closes a CDR3 of 13 amino acids. Only the CDR3 part of the read is kept: 39 bases, read in frame from the first base. Sequenced sample: peripheral blood. Recombination connected TRBV12-3 or TRBV12-4 to TRBJ2-5; too little of a D gene remains to name it. The source of this sequence is a human donor in a cohort sampled during active COVID-19. Read as DNA, the sequence is TGTGCCAGCAGTTTGGGCAGAGAAGAGACCCAGTACTTC. Its coded protein is CASSLGREETQYF.